This TCR beta chain emerged from a study of T-cell reconstitution after alpha-beta-depleted transplantation in children. Molecular barcoding with unique molecular identifiers was used for the TCRbeta library. TCRdb re-analysed the PCR reads in MiXCR, keeping a single row per CDR3 protein. The sample has around 680,000 distinct CDR3 sequences, roughly 17% seen once; the top ten hold 1.1%. There are 13 residues in the CDR3. Trimming cost V 0 bases and J 4 bases, with 7 bases left between them. From germline, CDR1 is SGHTA and CDR2 FQGTGA. The sequence was collected from a human donor who donated a stem cell graft to a child with acute myeloid leukemia. Sequences were derived from PBMCs from the stem cell graft donor, sampled from the stem cell graft. The rearrangement links TRBV7-3 to TRBJ2-7; unclear D gene. This chain's CDR3 is CASSLTDGYEQYF. Here the CDR3 DNA reads TGTGCCAGCAGCTTAACTGACGGGTACGAGCAGTACTTC.